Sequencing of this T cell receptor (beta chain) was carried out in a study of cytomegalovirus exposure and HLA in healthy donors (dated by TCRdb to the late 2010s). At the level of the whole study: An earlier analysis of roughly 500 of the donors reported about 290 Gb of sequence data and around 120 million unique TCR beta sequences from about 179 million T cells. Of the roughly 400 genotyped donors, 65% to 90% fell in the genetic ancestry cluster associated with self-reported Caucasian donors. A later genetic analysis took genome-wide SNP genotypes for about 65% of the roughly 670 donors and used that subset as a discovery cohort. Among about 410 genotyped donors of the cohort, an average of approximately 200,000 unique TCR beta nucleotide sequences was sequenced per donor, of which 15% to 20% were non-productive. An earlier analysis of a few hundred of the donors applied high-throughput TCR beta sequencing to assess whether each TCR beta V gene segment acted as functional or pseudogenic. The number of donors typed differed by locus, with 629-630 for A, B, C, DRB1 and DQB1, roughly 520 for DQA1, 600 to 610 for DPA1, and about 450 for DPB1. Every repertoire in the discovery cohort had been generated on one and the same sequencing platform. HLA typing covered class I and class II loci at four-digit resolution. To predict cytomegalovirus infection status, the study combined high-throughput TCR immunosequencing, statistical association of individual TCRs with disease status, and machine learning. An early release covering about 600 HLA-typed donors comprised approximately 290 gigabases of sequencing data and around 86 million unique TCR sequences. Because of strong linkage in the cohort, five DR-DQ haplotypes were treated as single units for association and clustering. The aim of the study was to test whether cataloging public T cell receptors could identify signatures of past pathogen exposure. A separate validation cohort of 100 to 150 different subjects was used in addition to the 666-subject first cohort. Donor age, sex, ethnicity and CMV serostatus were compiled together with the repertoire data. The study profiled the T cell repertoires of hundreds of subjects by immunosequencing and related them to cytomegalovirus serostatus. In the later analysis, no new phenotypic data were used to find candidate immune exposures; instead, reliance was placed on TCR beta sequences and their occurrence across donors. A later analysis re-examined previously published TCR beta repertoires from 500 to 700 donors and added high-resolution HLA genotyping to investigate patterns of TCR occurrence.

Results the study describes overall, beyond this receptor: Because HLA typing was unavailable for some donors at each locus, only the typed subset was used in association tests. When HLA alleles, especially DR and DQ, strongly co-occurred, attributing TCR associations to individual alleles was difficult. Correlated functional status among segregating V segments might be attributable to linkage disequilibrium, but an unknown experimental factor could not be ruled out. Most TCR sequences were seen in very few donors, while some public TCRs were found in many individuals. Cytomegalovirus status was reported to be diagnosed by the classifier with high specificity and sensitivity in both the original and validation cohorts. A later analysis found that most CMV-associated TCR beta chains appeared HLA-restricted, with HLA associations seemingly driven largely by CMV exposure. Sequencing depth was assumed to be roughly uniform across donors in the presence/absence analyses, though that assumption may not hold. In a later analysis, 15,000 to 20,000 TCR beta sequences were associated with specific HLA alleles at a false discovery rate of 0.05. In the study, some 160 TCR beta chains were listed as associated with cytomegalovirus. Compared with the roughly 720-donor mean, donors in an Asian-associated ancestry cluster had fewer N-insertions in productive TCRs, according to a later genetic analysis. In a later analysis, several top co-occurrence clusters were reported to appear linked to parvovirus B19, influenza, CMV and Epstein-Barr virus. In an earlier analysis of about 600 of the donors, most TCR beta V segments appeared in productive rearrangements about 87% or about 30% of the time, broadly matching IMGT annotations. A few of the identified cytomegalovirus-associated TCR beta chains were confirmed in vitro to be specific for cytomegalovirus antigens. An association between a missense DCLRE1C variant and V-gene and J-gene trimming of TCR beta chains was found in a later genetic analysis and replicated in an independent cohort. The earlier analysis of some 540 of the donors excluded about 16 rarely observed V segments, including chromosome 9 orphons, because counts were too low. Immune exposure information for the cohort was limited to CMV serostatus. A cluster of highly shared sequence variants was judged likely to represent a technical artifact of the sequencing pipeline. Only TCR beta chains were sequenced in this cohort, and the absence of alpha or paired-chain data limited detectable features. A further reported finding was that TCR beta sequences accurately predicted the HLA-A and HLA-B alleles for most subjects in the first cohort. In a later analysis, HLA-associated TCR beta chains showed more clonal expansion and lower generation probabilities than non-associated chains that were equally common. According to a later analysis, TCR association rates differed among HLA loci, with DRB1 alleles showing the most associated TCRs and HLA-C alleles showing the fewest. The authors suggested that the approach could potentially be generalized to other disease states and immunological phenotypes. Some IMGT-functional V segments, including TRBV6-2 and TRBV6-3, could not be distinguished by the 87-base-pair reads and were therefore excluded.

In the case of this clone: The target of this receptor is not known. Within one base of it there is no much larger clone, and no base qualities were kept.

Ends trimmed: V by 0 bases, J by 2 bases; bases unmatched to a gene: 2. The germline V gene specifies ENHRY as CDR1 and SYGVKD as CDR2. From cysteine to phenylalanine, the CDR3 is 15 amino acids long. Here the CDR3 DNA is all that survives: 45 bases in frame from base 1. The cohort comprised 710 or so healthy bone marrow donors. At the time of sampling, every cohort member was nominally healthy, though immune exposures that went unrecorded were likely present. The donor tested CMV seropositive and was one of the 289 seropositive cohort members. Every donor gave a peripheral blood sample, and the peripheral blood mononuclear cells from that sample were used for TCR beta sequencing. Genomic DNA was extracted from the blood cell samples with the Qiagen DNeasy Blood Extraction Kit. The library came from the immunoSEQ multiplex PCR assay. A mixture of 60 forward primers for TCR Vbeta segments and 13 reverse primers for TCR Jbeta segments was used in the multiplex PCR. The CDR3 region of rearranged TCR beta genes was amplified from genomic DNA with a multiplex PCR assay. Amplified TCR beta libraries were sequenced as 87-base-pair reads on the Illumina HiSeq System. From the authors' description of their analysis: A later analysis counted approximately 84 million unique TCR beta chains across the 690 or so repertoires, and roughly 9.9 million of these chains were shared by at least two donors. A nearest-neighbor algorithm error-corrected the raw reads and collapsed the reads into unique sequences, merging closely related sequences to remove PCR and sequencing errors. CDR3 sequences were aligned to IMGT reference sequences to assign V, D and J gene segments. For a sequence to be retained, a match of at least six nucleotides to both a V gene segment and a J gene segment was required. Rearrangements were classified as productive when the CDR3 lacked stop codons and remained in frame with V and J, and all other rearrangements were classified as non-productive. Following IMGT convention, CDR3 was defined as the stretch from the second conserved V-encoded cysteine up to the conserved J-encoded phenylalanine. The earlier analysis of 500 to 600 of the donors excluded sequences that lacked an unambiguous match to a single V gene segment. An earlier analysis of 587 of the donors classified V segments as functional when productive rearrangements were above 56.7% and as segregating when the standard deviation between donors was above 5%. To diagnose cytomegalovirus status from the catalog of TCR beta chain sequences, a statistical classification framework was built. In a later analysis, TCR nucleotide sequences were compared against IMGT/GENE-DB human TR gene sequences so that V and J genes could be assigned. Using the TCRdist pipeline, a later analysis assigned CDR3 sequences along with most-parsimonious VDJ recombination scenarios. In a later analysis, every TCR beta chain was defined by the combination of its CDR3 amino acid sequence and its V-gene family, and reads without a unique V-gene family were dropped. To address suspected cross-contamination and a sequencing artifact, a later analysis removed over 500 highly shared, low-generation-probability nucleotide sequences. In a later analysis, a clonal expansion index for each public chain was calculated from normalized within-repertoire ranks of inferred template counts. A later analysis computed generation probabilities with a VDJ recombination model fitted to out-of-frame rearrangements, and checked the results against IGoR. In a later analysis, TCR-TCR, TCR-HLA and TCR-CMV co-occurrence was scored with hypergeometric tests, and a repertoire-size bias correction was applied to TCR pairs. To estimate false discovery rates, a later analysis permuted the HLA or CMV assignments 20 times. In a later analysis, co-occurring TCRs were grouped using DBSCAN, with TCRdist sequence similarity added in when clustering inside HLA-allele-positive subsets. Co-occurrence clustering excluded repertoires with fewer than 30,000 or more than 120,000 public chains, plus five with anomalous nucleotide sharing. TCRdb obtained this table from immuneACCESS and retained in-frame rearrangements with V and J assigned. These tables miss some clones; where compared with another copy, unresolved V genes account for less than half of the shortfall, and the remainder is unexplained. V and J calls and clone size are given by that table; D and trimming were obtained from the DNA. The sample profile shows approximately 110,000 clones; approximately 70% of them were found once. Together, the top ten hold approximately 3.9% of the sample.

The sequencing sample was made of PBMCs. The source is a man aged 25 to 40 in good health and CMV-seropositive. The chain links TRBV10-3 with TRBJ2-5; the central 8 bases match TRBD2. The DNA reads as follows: TGTGCCATCAGTGAGTCAGGCGGGGGGCAAGAGACCCAGTACTTC. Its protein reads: CAISESGGGQETQYF.